Following are 22 T cell receptor beta chains from one sample sequenced in a study of blood T cell repertoires in COVID-19. Profiling relied on immunoSEQ multiplex PCR, and the TCRdb table lists in-frame clones only, not all of them. The table shows roughly 50,000 clones, with 80% to 90% occurring only once. The sequenced sample was peripheral blood. All receptors come from a woman older than 75 with COVID-19, enrolled during active disease.

The chain is built from TRBV18 and TRBJ1-2; 9 positions match TRBD1. CDR1 is KGHSH, CDR2 LQKENI, per germline. The CDR3 contains 15 residues. Trimming removed 2 bases from V and 2 bases from J; junction bases left unmatched: 3. The CDR3 region has the DNA TGTGCCAGCTCACCAGGGACAGGGACAAACTATGGCTACACCTTC. As protein: CASSPGTGTNYGYTF.

This sequence joins TRBV6-4 and TRBJ2-2; the match to TRBD1 covers 11 bases. Trimming at V came to 5 bases and at J to 8 bases, leaving 7 bases not matched to a gene. This CDR3 has 15 residues. CDR1 and CDR2 (germline): MRHNA, SNTAGT. DNA of the CDR3: TGTGCCAGCAGTCGGACAGGGGGCGAGTCGGGGGAGCTGTTTTTT. This encodes CASSRTGGESGELFF.

The V gene is TRBV27, the J gene TRBJ1-5; 10 nucleotides agree with TRBD1. The CDR3 loop spans 17 amino acids. V lost 7 bases to trimming and J lost 4 bases; unmatched junction nucleotides: 13. Germline lookup yields CDR1 MNHEY and CDR2 SMNVEV (reference sequence). CDR3 in DNA: TGTGCCAGCACCGTAGACTGGGACAGGGGAGAGAATCAGCCCCAGCATTTT. Translation: CASTVDWDRGENQPQHF.

The rearrangement joins TRBV27 to TRBJ1-3; D possibly corresponds to TRBD1 (5 bases). V was cut by 3 bases and J by 4 bases, with 10 bases left in between. The CDR3 consists of 14 residues. Germline-derived CDR1 and CDR2 are MNHEY and SMNVEV (reference sequence). The CDR3 is CASSFQGTGNTIYF. In nucleotides, the CDR3 is TGTGCCAGCAGTTTTCAGGGCACAGGAAACACCATATATTTT.

The CDR3 here is CASSLSGGGSEQYF. The CDR3 DNA sequence: TGTGCCAGCAGTTTATCGGGAGGGGGGTCCGAGCAGTACTTC. The J gene is TRBJ2-7, the V gene TRBV28, with 8 bases aligning to TRBD2. The V segment lost 1 base and the J segment 6 bases; nucleotides outside the gene matches: 5. This CDR3 comprises 14 residues. From germline, CDR1 is MDHEN and CDR2 SYDVKM.

The chain recombines TRBV10-3 with TRBJ1-6, with 7 bases aligning to TRBD1. Losses at the gene ends were 0 bases for V and 9 bases for J; bases not matched to a gene: 2. The CDR3 is made up of 14 amino acids. Germline-derived CDR1 and CDR2 are ENHRY and SYGVKD. The CDR3 protein is CAISESPGGSPLHF. Written as DNA, the CDR3 is TGTGCCATCAGTGAGTCCCCAGGGGGTTCACCCCTCCACTTT.

This clone has just one count. The rearrangement uses TRBV9 and TRBJ2-1; TRBD2 matches at 7 bases. Germline V gene lookup returns CDR1 SGDLS and CDR2 YYNGEE. The trim removed 0 bases at V and 4 bases at J, leaving 10 bases unmatched. The CDR3 runs to 17 residues. The CDR3 loop reads CASSVGVGRAEYNEQFF. In DNA form, the CDR3 reads TGTGCCAGCAGCGTAGGGGTAGGGAGGGCCGAGTACAATGAGCAGTTCTTC.

This clone was found once. J is TRBJ2-7 and V is TRBV4-3, with 8 bases fitting TRBD2. Per germline, CDR1 LGHNA and CDR2 YSLEER. V lost 0 bases, J lost 5 bases, and 12 bases stayed unmatched. The CDR3 consists of 17 residues. CDR3 bases: TGCGCCAGCAGCCAAGAAGGTACTAGCGGACCCCTCGACGAGCAGTACTTC. This codes for CASSQEGTSGPLDEQYF.

The chain couples TRBV18 to TRBJ1-2; TRBD1 agrees at 7 bases. CDR1 and CDR2 (germline): KGHSH, LQKENI. After removal of 6 bases from V and 1 base from J, the junction contained 8 bases not matched to a gene. This CDR3 has 15 residues. CDR3 coding DNA: TGTGCCAGCTCCTCAGCCGGGACAGTTAACTATGGCTACACCTTC. Protein: CASSSAGTVNYGYTF.

A few counts support this clone. J is TRBJ1-1 and V is TRBV5-1, with 9 bases matching TRBD1. Germline CDR1 is SGHRS and CDR2 is YFSETQ. The CDR3 runs 14 residues. Trimming took 4 bases from V and 0 from J; bases not matched to a gene: 1. CDR3 coding DNA: TGCGCCAGCAGCGGGGACAGGGTGAACACTGAAGCTTTCTTT. This gives the protein CASSGDRVNTEAFF.

This chain connects TRBV25-1 to TRBJ1-4, with 11 bases matching TRBD1. V gave up 1 base and J gave up 4 bases; unmatched junction bases: 2. This CDR3 has 16 residues. Germline loops: CDR1 MGHDK, CDR2 SYGVNS. Written as DNA, the CDR3 is TGTGCCAGCAGTGAATTCGGGACAGGGGGTAATGAAAAACTGTTTTTT. It codes for CASSEFGTGGNEKLFF.

J is TRBJ1-1 and V is TRBV29-1; D is perhaps TRBD1 (6 bases). Trimming removed 4 bases at V and 1 base at J, with 7 bases between. This CDR3 spans 12 amino acids. CDR1 is SQVTM, CDR2 ANQGSEA, per germline. The CDR3 protein is CSVARGNTEAFF. For the CDR3, the DNA is TGCAGCGTTGCCAGGGGGAACACTGAAGCTTTCTTT.

The chain's CDR3 is CSASPRLENTGELFF. The CDR3 coding sequence is TGCAGTGCTAGTCCCCGACTCGAGAACACCGGGGAGCTGTTTTTT. V gene TRBV20-1 combines with J gene TRBJ2-2; D is undetermined. The CDR3 covers 15 residues. Trimming removed 3 bases at V and 1 base at J, with 12 bases between. CDR1 DFQATT and CDR2 SNEGSKA come from the germline V gene (reference sequence).

J is TRBJ2-1 and V is TRBV19, with 11 bases identical to TRBD2. Trimming cost V 3 bases and J 4 bases; bases outside gene matches: 11. Germline V gene data show CDR1 as LNHDA and CDR2 as SQIVND (reference sequence). The CDR3 is 18 amino acids. Here the CDR3 reads CASSIGLLAGGIYNEQFF. As DNA, the CDR3 is TGTGCCAGTAGTATCGGCCTTTTAGCGGGGGGGATTTACAATGAGCAGTTCTTC.

The V and J genes are TRBV10-3 and TRBJ2-3, with D uncertain. The germline CDR1 and CDR2 sequences are ENHRY and SYGVKD. This CDR3 contains 15 residues. The ends were cut back, 3 bases at V and 2 bases at J, with 12 bases in the middle. CDR3: CAISDGTALTDTQYF. For the CDR3, the DNA is TGTGCCATCAGTGATGGAACAGCCCTCACAGATACGCAGTATTTT.

This clone was detected a few times. This chain connects TRBV20-1 to TRBJ2-6; 8 positions agree with TRBD1. The CDR3 runs 16 residues. V shed 3 bases and J 2 bases; nucleotides not matched to a gene: 6. Germline V gene sequence: CDR1 DFQATT, CDR2 SNEGSKA (reference sequence). The CDR3 DNA reads TGCAGTGCTAGTCCGCCAGGGGGCACTGGGGCCAACGTCCTGACTTTC. It encodes CSASPPGGTGANVLTF.

The chain's CDR3 is CATSDFPISRDRGDQPQHF. DNA for the CDR3: TGTGCCACCAGTGATTTCCCCATATCCCGGGACAGGGGCGATCAGCCCCAGCATTTT. This chain uses TRBV24-1 with TRBJ1-5, with TRBD1 matching 10 bases. Per the germline V gene, CDR1 is KGHDR and CDR2 is SFDVKD. CDR3 length: 19 amino acids. Trimming at V came to 1 base and at J to 5 bases, leaving 13 bases not matched to a gene.

The rearrangement joins TRBV7-2 to TRBJ2-5; 11 bases map to TRBD2. Germline CDR1 reads SGHTA; CDR2 reads FQGNSA. With 5 bases clipped from V and 5 bases from J, the junction kept 7 bases outside the gene matches. This CDR3 comprises 15 residues. The CDR3 loop reads CASSGTSGRFETQYF. In DNA, the CDR3 is TGTGCCAGCAGCGGGACTAGCGGTCGTTTCGAGACCCAGTACTTC.

The chain recombines TRBV4-1 with TRBJ1-2; 9 bases align to TRBD1. Trimming cost V 0 bases and J 4 bases; bases outside gene matches: 12. Germline CDR1 reads MGHRA; CDR2 reads YSYEKL. The CDR3 runs 18 residues. The CDR3 nucleotides read TGCGCCAGCAGCCAAGAAGGGACAGGGTCCACAGGGATCTATGGCTACACCTTC. This gives the protein CASSQEGTGSTGIYGYTF.

The CDR3 DNA reads as TGTGCTAGTGGTCGAGAGGACAGGGGGACCCAGTACTTC. This sequence encodes CASGREDRGTQYF. The V gene is TRBV12-5, the J gene TRBJ2-5; 9 positions agree with TRBD1. This CDR3 is 13 amino acids long. Trimming cost V 5 bases and J 7 bases; bases outside gene matches: 5. Germline loops: CDR1 LGHNT, CDR2 FRNRAP.

This clone was seen more than once but under ten times. The CDR3: CASGRGENSPLHF. In DNA, the CDR3 is TGTGCCAGCGGCCGGGGAGAAAATTCACCCCTCCACTTT. J is TRBJ1-6 and V is TRBV27; D not certain. Looked up from germline, CDR1 is MNHEY and CDR2 is SMNVEV (reference sequence). The CDR3 length is 13 residues. V was cut by 8 bases and J by 7 bases, with 12 bases left in between.

The chain joins TRBV5-8 to TRBJ1-1; the D gene is possibly TRBD1 (6 bases). The CDR3 runs 13 residues. The V gene lost 1 base and the J gene lost 8 bases, with 12 bases spanning the gap. CDR1 is SGHTS, CDR2 YDEGEE, per germline. CDR3 coding DNA: TGTGCCAGCAGCTTGCCCAGGGGTCTAGAAGCTTTCTTT. It translates to CASSLPRGLEAFF.